These T cell receptor beta chains were read from a single sample in a study of vaccination and CD4 T cells after COVID-19. Antigens for these TCRs are unknown. TCRdb passed the PCR reads through MiXCR, listing each CDR3 protein once. Of about 18,000 distinct CDR3 sequences in the sample, roughly 56% are singletons; the top ten hold 21%. Sample: CD4+ T cells from blood, cultured in vitro, taken about 7 months after SARS-CoV-2 vaccination. These receptors originate from a human donor who had recovered from COVID-19. Both conserved end residues are part of each CDR3. The D gene is left open where the match is weak. Part of the rows lack a size; the others show once, few, many or a class for expanded clones.

v_call: TRBV7-9
j_call: TRBJ2-3
clone_size: .
d_call: .
cdr3_nt: TGTGCCAGCAGCTTCTCACAAAGTTCAGATACGCAGTATTTT
cdr3_aa: CASSFSQSSDTQYF

v_call: TRBV10-3
j_call: TRBJ2-1
clone_size: .
d_call: .
cdr3_nt: TGTGCCATCAGTGCCGGCTCCTACAATGAGCAGTTCTTC
cdr3_aa: CAISAGSYNEQFF

v_call: TRBV6-1
j_call: TRBJ2-5
clone_size: .
d_call: TRBD2
cdr3_nt: TGTGCCAGCAGTGAAATTGGGCGGGGGGGCCAAGAGACCCAGTACTTC
cdr3_aa: CASSEIGRGGQETQYF

v_call: TRBV10-3
j_call: TRBJ2-5
clone_size: few
d_call: .
cdr3_nt: TGTGCCATCAGTGAAGCGTGGCAAGAGACCCAGTACTTC
cdr3_aa: CAISEAWQETQYF

v_call: TRBV6-5
j_call: TRBJ2-2
clone_size: .
d_call: .
cdr3_nt: TGTGCCAGCAGTTTATCGCACCTCAGCAACACCGGGGAGCTGTTTTTT
cdr3_aa: CASSLSHLSNTGELFF

v_call: TRBV15
j_call: TRBJ1-2
clone_size: .
d_call: .
cdr3_nt: TGTGCCACCAGCAGAGATCCAGGGGTGGGCTATGGCTACACCTTC
cdr3_aa: CATSRDPGVGYGYTF

v_call: TRBV20-1
j_call: TRBJ2-1
clone_size: .
d_call: .
cdr3_nt: TGCAGCTTGAAAGAGGGGAGCTCCTACAATGAGCAGTTCTTC
cdr3_aa: CSLKEGSSYNEQFF

v_call: TRBV18
j_call: TRBJ1-2
clone_size: .
d_call: .
cdr3_nt: TGTGCCAGCTCTCAACGGACGGACCTTGGCTACACCTTC
cdr3_aa: CASSQRTDLGYTF

v_call: TRBV7-9
j_call: TRBJ1-1
clone_size: few
d_call: .
cdr3_nt: TGTGCCAGCAGCTTAGGAGGAAGGGGTGGGAATGCTTTCTTT
cdr3_aa: CASSLGGRGGNAFF

v_call: TRBV27
j_call: TRBJ2-1
clone_size: few
d_call: .
cdr3_nt: TGTGCCAGCAGTCTGACTAAAGGGGTCTACAATGAGCAGTTCTTC
cdr3_aa: CASSLTKGVYNEQFF

v_call: TRBV5-4
j_call: TRBJ2-1
clone_size: few
d_call: .
cdr3_nt: TGTGCCAGCAGCCGGACCCCGGGAGAGGCGTACAATGAGCAGTTCTTC
cdr3_aa: CASSRTPGEAYNEQFF

v_call: TRBV18
j_call: TRBJ2-2
clone_size: .
d_call: .
cdr3_nt: TGTGCCAGCTCACCGGGCGGGAACACCGGGGAGCTGTTTTTT
cdr3_aa: CASSPGGNTGELFF

v_call: TRBV20-1
j_call: TRBJ2-5
clone_size: few
d_call: .
cdr3_nt: TGCAGTGCTAGAGAAGACCTTCTAGGGGAGACCCAGTACTTC
cdr3_aa: CSAREDLLGETQYF

v_call: TRBV7-9
j_call: TRBJ2-4
clone_size: once
d_call: .
cdr3_nt: TGTGCCAGCAGCTTAGCGCAGATGGGAGACGTTGGCATTCAGTACTTC
cdr3_aa: CASSLAQMGDVGIQYF

v_call: TRBV7-8
j_call: TRBJ2-1
clone_size: .
d_call: TRBD1
cdr3_nt: TGTGCCAGCAGCCCCCGGACAGGGAGGAGCTCCTACAATGAGCAGTTCTTC
cdr3_aa: CASSPRTGRSSYNEQFF

v_call: TRBV18
j_call: TRBJ1-2
clone_size: .
d_call: .
cdr3_nt: TGTGCCAGCTCACCTCCCGGAAACTTTAACTATGGCTACACCTTC
cdr3_aa: CASSPPGNFNYGYTF

v_call: TRBV2
j_call: TRBJ2-7
clone_size: .
d_call: TRBD1
cdr3_nt: TGTGCCAGCATAAGGACAGGGGATACCTACGAGCAGTACTTC
cdr3_aa: CASIRTGDTYEQYF

v_call: TRBV7-9
j_call: TRBJ2-1
clone_size: .
d_call: .
cdr3_nt: TGTGCCAGCAGCTTGGGGTCCTACAATGAGCAGTTCTTC
cdr3_aa: CASSLGSYNEQFF

v_call: TRBV6-1
j_call: TRBJ1-6
clone_size: few
d_call: .
cdr3_nt: TGTGCCAGCAGTGATTCAGGGGTTGGTGATTCACCCCTCCACTTT
cdr3_aa: CASSDSGVGDSPLHF

v_call: TRBV27
j_call: TRBJ1-6
clone_size: .
d_call: .
cdr3_nt: TGTGCCAGCAGTTTTTGGAACGGATCACCCCTCCACTTT
cdr3_aa: CASSFWNGSPLHF

v_call: TRBV5-1
j_call: TRBJ1-2
clone_size: .
d_call: TRBD1
cdr3_nt: TGCGCCAGCAGCGGACAGGGGAAGGACGGCTACACCTTC
cdr3_aa: CASSGQGKDGYTF

v_call: TRBV7-9
j_call: TRBJ2-3
clone_size: .
d_call: TRBD1
cdr3_nt: TGTGCCAGCAGCTTCTATTCATTTAGGGGACAGGGGGCAACGGGTACGCAGTATTTT
cdr3_aa: CASSFYSFRGQGATGTQYF

v_call: TRBV6-2/TRBV6-3
j_call: TRBJ1-1
clone_size: .
d_call: .
cdr3_nt: TGTGCCAGCAGTCACAGGGTAGGCACTGAAGCTTTCTTT
cdr3_aa: CASSHRVGTEAFF

v_call: TRBV5-4
j_call: TRBJ1-6
clone_size: large
d_call: TRBD1
cdr3_nt: TGTGCCAGCAGCTTGGAGGGACAGGGGGATAATTCACCCCTCCACTTT
cdr3_aa: CASSLEGQGDNSPLHF

v_call: TRBV20-1
j_call: TRBJ1-1
clone_size: .
d_call: TRBD1
cdr3_nt: TGCAGTGTCATGGGTTTAGGGGGCCGGAACACTGAAGCTTTCTTT
cdr3_aa: CSVMGLGGRNTEAFF

v_call: TRBV20-1
j_call: TRBJ2-3
clone_size: .
d_call: .
cdr3_nt: TGCAGTGCTAGACAGGGTTACGGCACAGATACGCAGTATTTT
cdr3_aa: CSARQGYGTDTQYF

v_call: TRBV14
j_call: TRBJ1-1
clone_size: .
d_call: .
cdr3_nt: TGTGCCAGCCATTCAATTCCGGGACCGTTGACTGAAGCTTTCTTT
cdr3_aa: CASHSIPGPLTEAFF

v_call: TRBV29-1
j_call: TRBJ2-2
clone_size: .
d_call: .
cdr3_nt: TGCAGCGTTGAACTAGGGTACACCGGGGAGCTGTTTTTT
cdr3_aa: CSVELGYTGELFF

v_call: TRBV18
j_call: TRBJ2-7
clone_size: .
d_call: .
cdr3_nt: TGTGCCAGCTCACTAAGGGACCTACCGGCCTACGAGCAGTACTTC
cdr3_aa: CASSLRDLPAYEQYF

v_call: TRBV11-3
j_call: TRBJ2-1
clone_size: .
d_call: TRBD1
cdr3_nt: TGTGCCAGCAGCCGCGGACAGGGACAAGTCAATGAGCAGTTCTTC
cdr3_aa: CASSRGQGQVNEQFF

v_call: TRBV2
j_call: TRBJ2-6
clone_size: .
d_call: .
cdr3_nt: TGTGCCAGCAGTGTCCAAAGCCCAAGGGCCAACGTCCTGACTTTC
cdr3_aa: CASSVQSPRANVLTF

v_call: TRBV15
j_call: TRBJ1-2
clone_size: .
d_call: .
cdr3_nt: TGTGCCACCAGCAGAGGGGCAGGAGGGGTGGGTGGCTACACCTTC
cdr3_aa: CATSRGAGGVGGYTF

v_call: TRBV19
j_call: TRBJ2-3
clone_size: .
d_call: .
cdr3_nt: TGTGCCACCCTCTCCGCGGATAGCGGCACAGATACGCAGTATTTT
cdr3_aa: CATLSADSGTDTQYF

v_call: TRBV20-1
j_call: TRBJ1-2
clone_size: .
d_call: .
cdr3_nt: TGCAGTGCTAGAAAGGGGGATTCCTATGGCTACACCTTC
cdr3_aa: CSARKGDSYGYTF

v_call: TRBV19
j_call: TRBJ2-1
clone_size: .
d_call: TRBD1
cdr3_nt: TGTGCCAGTAGTCTTATGGGGACAGGGTCCAATGAGCAGTTCTTC
cdr3_aa: CASSLMGTGSNEQFF

v_call: TRBV6-5
j_call: TRBJ2-1
clone_size: .
d_call: .
cdr3_nt: TGTGCCAGCAGTTACGTTAGTGGCTCTGAGCAGTTCTTC
cdr3_aa: CASSYVSGSEQFF

v_call: TRBV20-1
j_call: TRBJ2-3
clone_size: .
d_call: .
cdr3_nt: TGCAGTGCTAGTGGCCAGGGCAGGGATACGCAGTATTTT
cdr3_aa: CSASGQGRDTQYF

v_call: TRBV10-3
j_call: TRBJ2-3
clone_size: .
d_call: .
cdr3_nt: TGTGCCATCAGTGTGGGAGATACGCAGTATTTT
cdr3_aa: CAISVGDTQYF

v_call: TRBV7-8
j_call: TRBJ1-6
clone_size: few
d_call: .
cdr3_nt: TGTGCCAGCAGCTTAGCTGCCATACCGGGGAATTCACCCCTCCACTTT
cdr3_aa: CASSLAAIPGNSPLHF

v_call: TRBV7-9
j_call: TRBJ2-7
clone_size: .
d_call: .
cdr3_nt: TGTGCCAGCAGCTTATGGGGGGCAGCCTACGAGCAGTACTTC
cdr3_aa: CASSLWGAAYEQYF

v_call: TRBV4-2
j_call: TRBJ1-1
clone_size: once
d_call: TRBD1
cdr3_nt: TGTGCCAGCAGCCTACGACAGGGCTACAACACTGAAGCTTTCTTT
cdr3_aa: CASSLRQGYNTEAFF

v_call: TRBV2
j_call: TRBJ2-5
clone_size: .
d_call: TRBD2
cdr3_nt: TGTGCCAGCAGTGAAGGCCTAGCGGGAGGGGTGGGGGAGACCCAGTACTTC
cdr3_aa: CASSEGLAGGVGETQYF

v_call: TRBV7-6
j_call: TRBJ1-1
clone_size: few
d_call: .
cdr3_nt: TGTGCCAGCAGCTACGAGGCGGGTTTAAGGGGGACTGAAGCTTTCTTT
cdr3_aa: CASSYEAGLRGTEAFF

v_call: TRBV6-2/TRBV6-3
j_call: TRBJ2-3
clone_size: few
d_call: TRBD1
cdr3_nt: TGTGCCAGCAGTTATAAATCAGGGGGCGACGGCACAGATACGCAGTATTTT
cdr3_aa: CASSYKSGGDGTDTQYF

v_call: TRBV7-2
j_call: TRBJ2-7
clone_size: .
d_call: .
cdr3_nt: TGTGCCAGCAGCTTACTTGGCTACGAGCAGTACTTC
cdr3_aa: CASSLLGYEQYF

v_call: TRBV11-3
j_call: TRBJ2-4
clone_size: .
d_call: TRBD1
cdr3_nt: TGTGCCAGCAGAAGGACAGGGGACAGCATTCAGTACTTC
cdr3_aa: CASRRTGDSIQYF

v_call: TRBV20-1
j_call: TRBJ2-7
clone_size: .
d_call: .
cdr3_nt: TGCAGTGTGGGGGCAGTCTCCTACGAGCAGTACTTC
cdr3_aa: CSVGAVSYEQYF

v_call: TRBV7-2
j_call: TRBJ2-1
clone_size: .
d_call: .
cdr3_nt: TGTGCCAGCAGCCCGAGACAGTACAATGAGCAGTTCTTC
cdr3_aa: CASSPRQYNEQFF